Below, 9 T cell receptor beta chains from the same sample are listed, as sequenced in a study of control samples from healthy donors and cancer patients. Assay: immunoSEQ multiplex PCR; the TCRdb copy retains only in-frame clones and omits some. The sample totals roughly 190,000 clones. The sequencing input was blood. These receptors were taken from a young woman in good health.

The chain couples TRBV10-1 to TRBJ2-2; maybe TRBD1 (7 bases). Trimming took 8 bases from V and 4 from J, leaving 14 bases between them. This CDR3 is 14 amino acids long. Germline CDR1 is WNHNN and CDR2 is SYGVQD (reference sequence). This CDR3 reads CASAAGQPTGELFF. Written as DNA, the CDR3 is TGCGCCAGCGCCGCGGGACAGCCCACCGGGGAGCTGTTTTTT.

This chain links TRBV11-3 with TRBJ2-7; 10 nucleotides align to TRBD2. In germline, CDR1 is SGHNT, CDR2 YENEEA. The V and J ends lost 4 bases and 7 bases, in that order; junction bases with no gene match: 22. The length of the CDR3 is 19 residues. The CDR3 coding sequence is TGTGCCAGCAGCTCCCTAGCGGGGGCCGATGGGGGAATACTATGGGAGCAGTACTTC. It specifies CASSSLAGADGGILWEQYF.

The rearrangement uses TRBV6-5 and TRBJ1-3, with D perhaps matching TRBD1 (5 bases). The CDR3 spans 15 residues. With 2 bases removed from V and 0 bases from J, the gap between germline ends came to 8 bases. Germline V gene sequence: CDR1 MNHEY, CDR2 SVGAGI. The CDR3 DNA reads TGTGCCAGCAGTTACGGGACGGGCTCTGGAAACACCATATATTTT. It is translated as CASSYGTGSGNTIYF.

The rearrangement links TRBV3-1 (or the pseudogene TRBV3-2) to TRBJ2-7; 9 bases map to TRBD1. Germline trimming cut 2 bases from V and 3 bases from J; bases unmatched to any gene: 8. CDR1 is LGHDT and CDR2 is YNNKEL in the germline V gene (reference sequence). This CDR3 has 16 amino acids. The CDR3 DNA sequence: TGTGCCAGCAGCCAAATCCCGCCGGGACAGGGCTACGAGCAGTACTTC. This encodes CASSQIPPGQGYEQYF.

The V and J genes are TRBV7-2 and TRBJ2-3; 7 nucleotides align to TRBD2. V shed 2 bases, J shed 2 bases, and the junction held 7 bases outside the gene matches. This CDR3 comprises 16 residues. Germline-derived CDR1 and CDR2 are SGHTA and FQGNSA. CDR3 DNA: TGTGCCAGCAGCTTATTTCTAGCGGATAACACAGATACGCAGTATTTT. Translating it yields CASSLFLADNTDTQYF. The full variable domain, its missing parts supplied by reference TRBV7-2 and TRBJ2-3, is GAGVSQSPSNKVTEKGKDVELRCDPISGHTALYWYRQSLGQGLEFLIYFQGNSAPDKSGLPSDRFSAERTGGSVSTLTIQRTQQEDSAVYLCASSLFLADNTDTQYFGPGTRLTVL.

The chain uses TRBV28 and TRBJ2-7, with 7 bases fitting TRBD1. Germline lookup yields CDR1 MDHEN and CDR2 SYDVKM. Trimming took 4 bases from V and 2 from J; bases not matched to a gene: 8. CDR3 size: 15 residues. The CDR3 DNA reads as TGTGCCAGCAGTTCGTCAAGGGACAGAGCCTACGAGCAGTACTTC. Its translation: CASSSSRDRAYEQYF.

The chain recombines TRBV15 with TRBJ1-4, with D hard to call. Per the germline V gene, CDR1 is LNHNV and CDR2 is YYDKDF (reference sequence). V was pared by 0 bases and J by 7 bases, with 12 bases between. This CDR3 region has 15 residues. The CDR3 sequence is CATSRDLPSGEKLFF. CDR3 DNA: TGTGCCACCAGCAGAGACCTGCCGTCAGGTGAAAAACTGTTTTTT.

The genes are TRBV27 and TRBJ1-5, with D maybe TRBD1 (6 bases). The CDR3 extends over 14 amino acids. Trimming removed 3 bases from V and 4 bases from J, with 10 bases in between. Germline CDR1 MNHEY, CDR2 SMNVEV (reference sequence). CDR3 in DNA: TGTGCCAGCAGTTTGGGGGGCGAGAATCAGCCCCAGCATTTT. Protein sequence: CASSLGGENQPQHF.

The V call is TRBV11-2, the J call TRBJ2-5; D might be TRBD2 (6 bases). The CDR3 is 13 residues long. Trimming removed 2 bases from V and 5 bases from J, with 9 bases in between. Germline-derived CDR1 and CDR2 are SGHAT and FQNNGV. The CDR3 sequence: CASSLPSGETQYF. The CDR3 bases are TGTGCCAGCAGCTTACCCAGCGGGGAGACCCAGTACTTC.